Below, one TCR beta chain is given with its context. TCRdb keeps only in-frame clones here, not all; method: immunoSEQ multiplex PCR. Counted here are 1.4 million or so clones, approximately 98.5% occurring once; the ten biggest clones make up about 0.35%. This CDR3 is 14 amino acids long. Trimming removed 3 bases at V and 4 bases at J, with 12 bases between. Germline V lookup: CDR1 KGHSH, CDR2 LQKENI. The study drew its donors from healthy HIV-negative adults without recent acute infections or vaccinations. The data were obtained in a study of shared clonotypes between healthy human individuals. The genes are TRBV18 and TRBJ1-1; D may be TRBD1 (6 bases). Sequencing used naive CD4+ T cells sorted from blood. Subset here: CD45RA+ positively selected. This receptor was obtained from a young man in good health. The CDR3, as DNA: TGTGCCAGCTCACCCTACCAGGGGCCCACTGAAGCTTTCTTT. Translation: CASSPYQGPTEAFF.